The 25 T cell receptor beta chains presented below share a single source sample, sequenced in a study of blood T cell repertoires in COVID-19. Using immunoSEQ multiplex PCR, the repertoire was profiled, and TCRdb retains in-frame clones only, with some absent. The sample yields roughly 18,000 clones, about 89% seen once. Material: peripheral blood. These receptors were obtained from a human donor in a cohort sampled during active COVID-19.

The J gene is TRBJ1-2, the V gene TRBV6-1; TRBD1 is a possible D gene (5 bases). The CDR3 contains 15 residues. CDR1 is MNHNS and CDR2 is SASEGT in the germline V gene. Trimming pared 2 bases from V and 5 bases from J, leaving 15 bases between. CDR3 amino acids: CASSERRRGLYGYTF. The CDR3 nucleotides are TGTGCCAGCAGTGAACGTCGACGGGGACTTTATGGCTACACCTTC.

V and J are TRBV5-1 and TRBJ2-3; D may be TRBD2 (6 bases). Per the germline V gene, CDR1 is SGHRS and CDR2 is YFSETQ. The CDR3 runs to 14 residues. The ends were cut back, 3 bases at V and 4 bases at J, with 12 bases in the middle. The CDR3 region has the DNA TGCGCCAGCAGCTCGGGGGTAGTCGCAGATACGCAGTATTTT. This codes for CASSSGVVADTQYF.

The chain couples TRBV5-1 to TRBJ2-7, with a weak D call TRBD2 (5 bases). Per germline, CDR1 SGHRS and CDR2 YFSETQ. This CDR3 has 12 amino acids. V was shortened by 4 bases and J by 0 bases, with 5 bases between the two germline ends. The CDR3 bases are TGCGCCAGCAGCCGGGACTCCTACGAGCAGTACTTC. Residues: CASSRDSYEQYF.

The chain recombines TRBV11-3 with TRBJ2-1; no clear D gene. Between the trimmed V and J ends, which lost 1 base and 10 bases, there was a span of 5 bases. Per the germline V gene, CDR1 is SGHNT and CDR2 is YENEEA. CDR3 length: 11 residues. The CDR3 loop is CASSLGREQFF. The CDR3 nucleotides read TGTGCCAGCAGCTTAGGTCGGGAGCAGTTCTTC.

The rearrangement uses TRBV19 and TRBJ1-1; the D gene is possibly TRBD1 (5 bases). Deletions cut 7 bases from V and 7 bases from J, with 10 bases between. The CDR3 sequence is 11 residues long. Germline V CDR1 and CDR2: LNHDA, SQIVND (reference sequence). The CDR3 loop reads CASTGGLEAFF. CDR3 nucleotides: TGTGCCAGTACCGGGGGTCTTGAAGCTTTCTTT.

The genes are TRBV20-1 and TRBJ2-3, with 9 positions matching TRBD2. Trimming took 3 bases from V and 0 from J; bases not matched to a gene: 19. The CDR3 totals 20 residues. CDR1 is DFQATT and CDR2 is SNEGSKA in the germline V gene (reference sequence). Here the CDR3 DNA reads TGCAGTGCTAGTTGGATCGGGATAACTAGCGGGTCCCCTAGCACAGATACGCAGTATTTT. Encoded protein: CSASWIGITSGSPSTDTQYF.

V and J are TRBV6-6 and TRBJ1-2; D is perhaps TRBD1 (6 bases). The germline gives CDR1 MNHNY, CDR2 SVGAGI (reference sequence). With 5 bases removed from V and 3 bases from J, the gap between germline ends came to 19 bases. This CDR3 is 16 amino acids long. In DNA, the CDR3 is TGTGCCAGCAGTCTCTCTAGGGGGGGCGGTGACTATGGCTACACCTTC. This gives the protein CASSLSRGGGDYGYTF.

The chain recombines TRBV6-1 with TRBJ1-5; a weak D match, TRBD1 (5 bases). The CDR3 is 16 amino acids. V was pared by 4 bases and J by 0 bases, with 13 bases between. Germline V lookup: CDR1 MNHNS, CDR2 SASEGT. CDR3 amino acids: CASSAEVGGSNQPQHF. CDR3 sequence (DNA): TGTGCCAGCAGTGCGGAAGTGGGGGGTAGCAATCAGCCCCAGCATTTT.

The rearrangement uses TRBV7-3 and TRBJ1-1; 9 positions agree with TRBD1. V was pared by 5 bases and J by 4 bases, with 5 bases of the junction left unmatched. CDR1 is SGHTA, CDR2 FQGTGA, per germline. This CDR3 is built from 14 residues. CDR3 in amino acids: CASSPGTGFTEAFF. CDR3 coding DNA: TGTGCCAGCAGCCCCGGGACAGGGTTCACTGAAGCTTTCTTT.

The chain joins TRBV10-3 to TRBJ2-3, with 13 bases lining up with TRBD2. After removal of 5 bases from V and 2 bases from J, the junction contained 13 bases not matched to a gene. The CDR3 totals 19 residues. Germline V gene sequence: CDR1 ENHRY, CDR2 SYGVKD. CDR3 in amino acids: CAISQRPGLAGRDTDTQYF. The CDR3 coding sequence is TGTGCCATCAGTCAAAGACCGGGACTAGCGGGGAGAGACACAGATACGCAGTATTTT.

By share of the sample, this clone is medium-sized. V usage is TRBV4-1 and J usage is TRBJ2-7; the match to TRBD2 covers 7 bases. Germline CDR1 and CDR2: MGHRA and YSYEKL. V gave up 0 bases and J gave up 2 bases; unmatched junction bases: 10. This CDR3 is built from 17 residues. CDR3 protein: CASSQDIGLVWAYEQYF. CDR3 DNA sequence: TGCGCCAGCAGCCAAGATATCGGACTAGTTTGGGCCTACGAGCAGTACTTC.

V and J are TRBV2 and TRBJ1-5, with 9 bases lining up with TRBD1. The germline V gene has CDR1 SNHLY and CDR2 FYNNEI. This CDR3 is 14 amino acids long. The junction had 3 bases not matched to a gene; V was cut back by 5 bases and J by 4 bases. CDR3 coding DNA: TGTGCCAGCAGTCTGGACAGGGGTAATCAGCCCCAGCATTTT. Its protein product is CASSLDRGNQPQHF. The full variable domain, completed using reference TRBV2 and TRBJ1-5, is EPEVTQTPSHQVTQMGQEVILRCVPISNHLYFYWYRQILGQKVEFLVSFYNNEISEKSEIFDDQFSVERPDGSNFTLKIRSTKLEDSAMYFCASSLDRGNQPQHFGDGTRLSIL.

This chain uses TRBV12-5 with TRBJ2-1, with unresolved D. Trimming pared 7 bases from V and 8 bases from J, leaving 15 bases between. The CDR3 is 13 residues long. From germline, CDR1 is LGHNT and CDR2 FRNRAP. CDR3 loop: CASATQTRHEQFF. The CDR3 bases are TGTGCTAGTGCCACCCAGACCAGGCATGAGCAGTTCTTC. The full variable domain, completed using reference TRBV12-5 and TRBJ2-1, is DARVTQTPRHKVTEMGQEVTMRCQPILGHNTVFWYRQTMMQGLELLAYFRNRAPLDDSGMPKDRFSAEMPDATLATLKIQPSEPRDSAVYFCASATQTRHEQFFGPGTRLTVL.

This rearrangement joins TRBV11-2 to TRBJ1-1; D is unclear. This CDR3 spans 14 amino acids. The V end lost 4 bases, the J end lost 6 bases, and 15 bases lay between the germline ends. Germline values: CDR1 SGHAT, CDR2 FQNNGV. This CDR3 reads CASSSETRRAEAFF. CDR3 nucleotide sequence: TGTGCCAGCAGCTCCGAGACTCGGCGGGCTGAAGCTTTCTTT.

This clone was recorded once. The chain couples TRBV29-1 to TRBJ1-2; 8 bases are a match to TRBD1. CDR1 and CDR2 from the germline V gene are SQVTM and ANQGSEA. This CDR3 has 15 residues. Trimming took 6 bases from V and 1 from J; bases not matched to a gene: 10. The CDR3 region is CSVAGQGMVNYGYTF. DNA of the CDR3: TGCAGCGTGGCCGGACAGGGAATGGTTAACTATGGCTACACCTTC.

The chain is built from TRBV24-1 and TRBJ2-6, with unresolved D. Trimming cost V 4 bases and J 0 bases, with 9 bases left between them. This CDR3 contains 16 residues. Germline loops: CDR1 KGHDR, CDR2 SFDVKD. The DNA of the CDR3 is TGTGCCACCAGTGACGGCGGAGCCTCTGGGGCCAACGTCCTGACTTTC. Encoded protein: CATSDGGASGANVLTF.

A few counts support this clone. The CDR3 protein is CASSGRGTGNYGYTF. Here the CDR3 DNA reads TGTGCCAGCAGCGGCCGAGGGACAGGGAACTATGGCTACACCTTC. The chain carries TRBV11-3 and TRBJ1-2, with TRBD1 matching 9 bases. The V and J ends lost 5 bases and 2 bases, in that order; junction bases with no gene match: 6. Germline assignment: CDR1 SGHNT and CDR2 YENEEA. This CDR3 region has 15 residues.

This chain connects TRBV18 to TRBJ2-1, with 9 nucleotides matching TRBD2. After removal of 2 bases from V and 4 bases from J, the junction contained 6 bases not matched to a gene. The germline V gene has CDR1 KGHSH and CDR2 LQKENI. The CDR3 is made up of 16 amino acids. The CDR3 loop reads CASSPWGTSGYNEQFF. As DNA, the CDR3 is TGTGCCAGCTCACCATGGGGAACTAGCGGGTACAATGAGCAGTTCTTC.

The V gene is TRBV28, the J gene TRBJ1-2, with TRBD1 as a possible D gene (5 bases). The CDR3 length is 13 residues. V lost 8 bases and J 11 bases, leaving 21 bases between the germline ends. CDR1 is MDHEN and CDR2 is SYDVKM in the germline V gene. CDR3: CASFYAGEEGYTF. The CDR3 nucleotides are TGTGCCAGCTTTTACGCGGGGGAGGAGGGTTACACCTTC.

V usage is TRBV25-1 and J usage is TRBJ1-6; 7 positions match TRBD1. V lost 6 bases, J lost 1 base, and 3 bases stayed unmatched. Germline CDR1 reads MGHDK; CDR2 reads SYGVNS. CDR3 size: 15 residues. In DNA form, the CDR3 reads TGTGCCAGCAGCCAGACAGGGTCCTATAATTCACCCCTCCACTTT. This codes for CASSQTGSYNSPLHF.

CDR3 loop: CASSLAKGDEQYF. In DNA, the CDR3 is TGTGCCAGCAGCTTAGCCAAGGGGGACGAGCAGTACTTC. The V gene is TRBV7-2, the J gene TRBJ2-7; weak D call: TRBD1 (6 bases). V was cut by 0 bases and J by 5 bases, with 8 bases left in between. Looked up from germline, CDR1 is SGHTA and CDR2 is FQGNSA. This CDR3 spans 13 amino acids. Full variable domain (missing parts from reference TRBV7-2 and TRBJ2-7): GAGVSQSPSNKVTEKGKDVELRCDPISGHTALYWYRQSLGQGLEFLIYFQGNSAPDKSGLPSDRFSAERTGGSVSTLTIQRTQQEDSAVYLCASSLAKGDEQYFGPGTRLTVT.

V usage is TRBV7-2 and J usage is TRBJ2-3; TRBD1 matches 7 bases. The CDR3 consists of 15 residues. CDR1 and CDR2 from the germline V gene are SGHTA and FQGNSA. V lost 0 bases and J lost 8; bases outside the gene matches: 8. In DNA, the CDR3 is TGTGCCAGCAGCTTAGCACAGGGGCTCGAGGGTACGCAGTATTTT. Protein sequence: CASSLAQGLEGTQYF. The whole variable domain, remainder taken from reference TRBV7-2 and TRBJ2-3, is GAGVSQSPSNKVTEKGKDVELRCDPISGHTALYWYRQSLGQGLEFLIYFQGNSAPDKSGLPSDRFSAERTGGSVSTLTIQRTQQEDSAVYLCASSLAQGLEGTQYFGPGTRLTVL.

The chain has TRBV6-5 and TRBJ2-1; the D is unclear. The length of the CDR3 is 12 residues. Germline V CDR1 and CDR2: MNHEY, SVGAGI. V was trimmed by 6 bases and J by 6 bases, leaving 9 bases between them. CDR3 DNA sequence: TGTGCCAGCAGGTCAGTGGCCAATGAGCAGTTCTTC. It translates to CASRSVANEQFF.

The V and J genes are TRBV18 and TRBJ1-2; 7 bases align to TRBD1. V was pared by 0 bases and J by 2 bases, with 0 bases of the junction left unmatched. The CDR3 length is 14 residues. Per the germline V gene, CDR1 is KGHSH and CDR2 is LQKENI. The chain's CDR3 is CASSPPGGNYGYTF. The CDR3 DNA is TGTGCCAGCTCACCACCAGGGGGCAACTATGGCTACACCTTC.

V usage is TRBV7-8 and J usage is TRBJ2-2; the D is unclear. Per germline, CDR1 SGHVS and CDR2 FQNEAQ. The CDR3 is 13 amino acids. The V end was cut by 3 bases, the J end by 4 bases, with 6 bases between. The CDR3 coding sequence is TGTGCCAGCAGCTTCTCCCCCACCGGGGAGCTGTTTTTT. Its translation: CASSFSPTGELFF. Variable domain in full (rest from reference TRBV7-8 and TRBJ2-2): GAGVSQSPRYKVAKRGQDVALRCDPISGHVSLFWYQQALGQGPEFLTYFQNEAQLDKSGLPSDRFFAERPEGSVSTLKIQRTQQEDSAVYLCASSFSPTGELFFGEGSRLTVL.